This T cell receptor (beta chain) was profiled in a study of cytomegalovirus exposure and HLA in healthy donors. The overall study: HLA-typed donors were the source of approximately 88 million unique TCRs, which an early data release held.

Primers included in the PCR were 60 Vbeta and 13 Jbeta primers. TCRdb keeps only in-frame clones here, not all; method: immunoSEQ multiplex PCR. The data contain around 130,000 clones, roughly 82% of them singletons. This clone was seen a handful of times. Antigen unknown. The sample holds other DNA sequences that translate to the same CDR3. Study results and caveats: The later analysis indicated that the majority of CMV-associated TCR beta chains appeared HLA-restricted. Productive status was seen about 90% or about 30% of the time for most TCR beta V segments in an earlier analysis. The authors considered a cluster of highly shared sequence variants likely to be a sequencing artifact.

With V trimmed by 4 bases and J by 1 base, 2 bases remained unmatched. The CDR3 runs to 14 residues. Germline CDR1 is SGHDT and CDR2 is YYEEEE. The chain carries TRBV5-6 and TRBJ2-7; 10 bases match TRBD1. The origin of this receptor is a boy younger than 18 in good health and CMV-seronegative. What was sequenced was PBMCs. CDR3 protein: CASSPGQGSYEQYF. The CDR3 coding sequence is TGTGCCAGCAGCCCGGGACAGGGGTCCTACGAGCAGTACTTC.